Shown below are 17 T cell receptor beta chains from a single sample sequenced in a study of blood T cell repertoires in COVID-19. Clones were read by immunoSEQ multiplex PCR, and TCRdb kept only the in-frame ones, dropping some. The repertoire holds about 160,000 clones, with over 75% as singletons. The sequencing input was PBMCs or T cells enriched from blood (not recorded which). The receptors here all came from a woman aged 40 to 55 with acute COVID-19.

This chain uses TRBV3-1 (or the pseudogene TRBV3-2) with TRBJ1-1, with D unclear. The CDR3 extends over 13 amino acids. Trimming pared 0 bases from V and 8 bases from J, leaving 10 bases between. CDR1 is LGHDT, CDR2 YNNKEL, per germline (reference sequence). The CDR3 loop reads CASSQDQSAEAFF. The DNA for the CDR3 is TGTGCCAGCAGCCAAGATCAGTCAGCGGAAGCTTTCTTT.

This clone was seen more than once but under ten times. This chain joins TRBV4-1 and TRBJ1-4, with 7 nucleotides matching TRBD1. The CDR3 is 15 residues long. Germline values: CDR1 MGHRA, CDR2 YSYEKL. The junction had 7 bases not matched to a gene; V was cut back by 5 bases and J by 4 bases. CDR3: CASSNHRGGNEKLFF. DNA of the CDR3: TGCGCCAGCAGCAACCACAGGGGAGGTAATGAAAAACTGTTTTTT.

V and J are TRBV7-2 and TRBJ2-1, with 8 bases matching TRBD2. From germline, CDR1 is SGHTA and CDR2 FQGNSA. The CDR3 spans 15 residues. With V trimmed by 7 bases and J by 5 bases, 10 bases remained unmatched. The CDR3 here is CASTSSGTRNNEQFF. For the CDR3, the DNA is TGTGCCAGCACCTCTTCCGGGACTAGAAACAATGAGCAGTTCTTC.

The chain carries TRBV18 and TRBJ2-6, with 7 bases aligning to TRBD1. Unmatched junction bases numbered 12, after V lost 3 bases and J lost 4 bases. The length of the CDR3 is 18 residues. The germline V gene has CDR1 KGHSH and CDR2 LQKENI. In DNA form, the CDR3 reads TGTGCCAGCTCACCCGAGAGGGGGCCTCTCCCGGGGGCCAACGTCCTGACTTTC. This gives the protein CASSPERGPLPGANVLTF.

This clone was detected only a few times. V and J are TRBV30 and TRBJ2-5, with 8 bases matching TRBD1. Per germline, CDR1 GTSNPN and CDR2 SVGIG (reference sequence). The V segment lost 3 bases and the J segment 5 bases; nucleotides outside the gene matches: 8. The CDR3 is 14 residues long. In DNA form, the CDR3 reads TGTGCCTGGAGGACTCAGGGGGCGCGGGAGACCCAGTACTTC. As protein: CAWRTQGARETQYF.

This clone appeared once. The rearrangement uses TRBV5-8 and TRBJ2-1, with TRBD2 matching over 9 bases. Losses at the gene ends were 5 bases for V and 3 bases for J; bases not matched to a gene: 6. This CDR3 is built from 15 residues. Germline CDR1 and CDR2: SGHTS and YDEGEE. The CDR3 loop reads CASRLAGPNYNEQFF. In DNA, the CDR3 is TGTGCCAGCAGACTAGCGGGCCCTAACTACAATGAGCAGTTCTTC.

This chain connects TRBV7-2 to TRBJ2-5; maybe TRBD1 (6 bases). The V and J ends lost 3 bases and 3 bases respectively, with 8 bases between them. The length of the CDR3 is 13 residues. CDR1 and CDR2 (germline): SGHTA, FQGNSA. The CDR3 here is CASSLRQEETQYF. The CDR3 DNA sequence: TGTGCCAGCAGCTTGCGACAGGAAGAGACCCAGTACTTC.

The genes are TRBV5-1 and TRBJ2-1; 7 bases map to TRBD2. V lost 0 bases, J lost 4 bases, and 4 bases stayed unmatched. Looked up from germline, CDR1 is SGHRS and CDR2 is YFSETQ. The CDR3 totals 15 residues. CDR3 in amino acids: CASSLALAEYNEQFF. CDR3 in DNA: TGCGCCAGCAGCTTGGCCCTAGCGGAGTACAATGAGCAGTTCTTC.

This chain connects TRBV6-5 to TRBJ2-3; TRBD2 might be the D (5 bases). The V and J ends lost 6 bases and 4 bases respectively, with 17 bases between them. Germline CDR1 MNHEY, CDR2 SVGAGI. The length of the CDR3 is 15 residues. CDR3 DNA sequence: TGTGCCAGCAGCCGTACTAGTTCTCGGGCAGATACGCAGTATTTT. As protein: CASSRTSSRADTQYF.

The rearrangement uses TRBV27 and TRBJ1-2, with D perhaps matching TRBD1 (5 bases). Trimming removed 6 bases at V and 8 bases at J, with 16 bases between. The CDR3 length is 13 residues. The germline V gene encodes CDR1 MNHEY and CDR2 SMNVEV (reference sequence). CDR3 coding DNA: TGTGCCAGCAGCTCATTTCAGGGTCTCGGCTACACCTTC. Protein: CASSSFQGLGYTF.

CDR3 sequence: CASSPWTGDREDTEAFF. The CDR3 DNA sequence: TGTGCCAGCAGCCCTTGGACAGGGGATCGAGAGGACACTGAAGCTTTCTTT. The V gene is TRBV9, the J gene TRBJ1-1; 9 bases are shared with TRBD1. Per the germline V gene, CDR1 is SGDLS and CDR2 is YYNGEE. V dropped 4 bases and J dropped 3; count of bases not matched to a gene: 13. The CDR3 spans 17 residues.

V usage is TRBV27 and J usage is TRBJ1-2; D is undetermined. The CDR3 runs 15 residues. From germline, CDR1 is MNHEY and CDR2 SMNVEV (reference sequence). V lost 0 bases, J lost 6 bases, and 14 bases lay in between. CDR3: CASSLSRVGFNGYTF. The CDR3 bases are TGTGCCAGCAGTTTATCGAGGGTAGGGTTCAATGGCTACACCTTC.

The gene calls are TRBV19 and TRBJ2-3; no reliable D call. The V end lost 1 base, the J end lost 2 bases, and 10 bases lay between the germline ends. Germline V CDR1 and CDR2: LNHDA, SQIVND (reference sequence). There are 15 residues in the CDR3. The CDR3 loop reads CASSIGAQTTDTQYF. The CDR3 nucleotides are TGTGCCAGTAGTATAGGGGCACAAACCACAGATACGCAGTATTTT.

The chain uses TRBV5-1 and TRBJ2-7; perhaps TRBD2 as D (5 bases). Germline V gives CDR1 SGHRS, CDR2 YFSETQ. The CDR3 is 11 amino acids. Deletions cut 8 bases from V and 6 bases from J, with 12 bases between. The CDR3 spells CASPVEGEQYF. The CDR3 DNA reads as TGCGCCAGTCCTGTTGAGGGCGAGCAGTACTTC.

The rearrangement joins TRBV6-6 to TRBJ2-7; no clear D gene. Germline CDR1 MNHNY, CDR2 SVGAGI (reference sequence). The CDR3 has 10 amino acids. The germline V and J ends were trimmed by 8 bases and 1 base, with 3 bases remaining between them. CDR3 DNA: TGTGCCAGCCTTTCCTACGAGCAGTACTTC. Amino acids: CASLSYEQYF.

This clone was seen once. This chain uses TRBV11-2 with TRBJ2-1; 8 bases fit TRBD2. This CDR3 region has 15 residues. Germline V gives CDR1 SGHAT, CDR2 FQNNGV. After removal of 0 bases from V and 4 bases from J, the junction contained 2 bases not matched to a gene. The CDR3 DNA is TGTGCCAGCAGCTTAGATTCGGGGGGGTACAATGAGCAGTTCTTC. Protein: CASSLDSGGYNEQFF.

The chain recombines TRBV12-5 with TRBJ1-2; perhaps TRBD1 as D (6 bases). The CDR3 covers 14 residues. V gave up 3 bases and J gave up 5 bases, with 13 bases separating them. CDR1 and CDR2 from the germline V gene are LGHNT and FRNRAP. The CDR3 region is CASGFGQGLYGYTF. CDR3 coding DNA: TGTGCTAGTGGTTTTGGGCAGGGGTTGTATGGCTACACCTTC. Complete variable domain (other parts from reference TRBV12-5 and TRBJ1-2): DARVTQTPRHKVTEMGQEVTMRCQPILGHNTVFWYRQTMMQGLELLAYFRNRAPLDDSGMPKDRFSAEMPDATLATLKIQPSEPRDSAVYFCASGFGQGLYGYTFGSGTRLTVV.